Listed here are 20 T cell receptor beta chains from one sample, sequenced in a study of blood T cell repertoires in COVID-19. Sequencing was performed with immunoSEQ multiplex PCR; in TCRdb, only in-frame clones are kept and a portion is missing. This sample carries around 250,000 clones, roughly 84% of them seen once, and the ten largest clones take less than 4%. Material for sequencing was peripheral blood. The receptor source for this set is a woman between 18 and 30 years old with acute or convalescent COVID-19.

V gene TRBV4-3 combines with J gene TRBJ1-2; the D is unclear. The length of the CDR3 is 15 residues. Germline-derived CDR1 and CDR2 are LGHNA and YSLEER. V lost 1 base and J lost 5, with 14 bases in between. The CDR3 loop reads CASSQAAGSIYGYTF. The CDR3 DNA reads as TGCGCCAGCAGCCAAGCTGCGGGGTCCATATATGGCTACACCTTC.

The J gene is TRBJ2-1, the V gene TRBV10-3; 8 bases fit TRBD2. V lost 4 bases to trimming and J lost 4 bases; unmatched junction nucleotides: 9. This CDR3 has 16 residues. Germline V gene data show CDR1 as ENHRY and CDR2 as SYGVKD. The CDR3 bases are TGTGCCATCAGTGTAACTAGCGGAAAGACATACAATGAGCAGTTCTTC. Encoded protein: CAISVTSGKTYNEQFF.

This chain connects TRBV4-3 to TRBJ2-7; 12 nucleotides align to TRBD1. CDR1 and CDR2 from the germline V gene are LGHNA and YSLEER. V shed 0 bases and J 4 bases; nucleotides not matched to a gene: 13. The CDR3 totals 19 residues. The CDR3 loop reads CASSQDRGFSGQGAYEQYF. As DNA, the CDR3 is TGCGCCAGCAGCCAAGATCGGGGTTTTTCGGGACAGGGGGCTTACGAGCAGTACTTC.

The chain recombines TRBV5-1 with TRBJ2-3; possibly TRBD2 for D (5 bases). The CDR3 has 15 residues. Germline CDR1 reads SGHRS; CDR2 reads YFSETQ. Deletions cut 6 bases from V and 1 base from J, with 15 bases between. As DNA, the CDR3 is TGCGCCAGCAATGAGGCCGGGGTGGGCACAGATACGCAGTATTTT. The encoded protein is CASNEAGVGTDTQYF.

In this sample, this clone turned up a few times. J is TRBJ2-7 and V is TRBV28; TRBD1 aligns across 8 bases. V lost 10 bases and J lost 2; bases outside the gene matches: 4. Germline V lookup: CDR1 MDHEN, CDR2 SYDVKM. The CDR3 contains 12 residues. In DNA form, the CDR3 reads TGTGCCACCTGGGACAGGACCTACGAGCAGTACTTC. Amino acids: CATWDRTYEQYF.

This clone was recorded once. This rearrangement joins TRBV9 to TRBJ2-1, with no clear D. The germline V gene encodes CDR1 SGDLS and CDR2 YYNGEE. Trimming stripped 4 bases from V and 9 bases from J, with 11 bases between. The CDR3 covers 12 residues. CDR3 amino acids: CASSPDWVEQFF. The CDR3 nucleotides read TGTGCCAGCAGCCCCGACTGGGTTGAGCAGTTCTTC. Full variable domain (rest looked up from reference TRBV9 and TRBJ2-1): DSGVTQTPKHLITATGQRVTLRCSPRSGDLSVYWYQQSLDQGLQFLIQYYNGEERAKGNILERFSAQQFPDLHSELNLSSLELGDSALYFCASSPDWVEQFFGPGTRLTVL.

CDR3 region: CATSRDAIIYSTIYF. The CDR3 DNA follows: TGTGCCACCAGCAGAGATGCGATTATCTATAGCACCATATATTTT. This rearrangement joins TRBV15 to TRBJ1-3; D ambiguous. Trimming cost V 0 bases and J 9 bases, with 15 bases left between them. There are 15 residues in the CDR3. Germline CDR1 is LNHNV and CDR2 is YYDKDF (reference sequence).

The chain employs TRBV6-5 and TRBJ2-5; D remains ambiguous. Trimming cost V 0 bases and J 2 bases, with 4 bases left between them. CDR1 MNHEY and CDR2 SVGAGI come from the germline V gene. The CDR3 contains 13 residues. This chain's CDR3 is CASSYSRQETQYF. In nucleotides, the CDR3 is TGTGCCAGCAGTTACTCGCGTCAAGAGACCCAGTACTTC.

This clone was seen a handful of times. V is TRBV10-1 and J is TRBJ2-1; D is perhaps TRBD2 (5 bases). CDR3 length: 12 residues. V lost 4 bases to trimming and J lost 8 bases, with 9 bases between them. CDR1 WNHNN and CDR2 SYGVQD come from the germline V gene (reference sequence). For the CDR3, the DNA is TGCGCCAGCAGTGGCTCTAGCCATGAGCAGTTCTTC. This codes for CASSGSSHEQFF.

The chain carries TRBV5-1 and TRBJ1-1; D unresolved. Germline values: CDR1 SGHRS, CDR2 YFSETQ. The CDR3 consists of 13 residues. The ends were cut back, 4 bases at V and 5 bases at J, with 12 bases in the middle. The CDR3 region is CASSPHGGTEAFF. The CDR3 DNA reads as TGCGCCAGCAGCCCGCATGGAGGAACTGAAGCTTTCTTT.

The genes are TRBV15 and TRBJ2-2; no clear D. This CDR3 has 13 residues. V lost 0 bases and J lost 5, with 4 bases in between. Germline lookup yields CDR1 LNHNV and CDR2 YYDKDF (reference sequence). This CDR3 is CATSRDPTGELFF. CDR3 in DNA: TGTGCCACCAGCAGAGATCCAACCGGGGAGCTGTTTTTT.

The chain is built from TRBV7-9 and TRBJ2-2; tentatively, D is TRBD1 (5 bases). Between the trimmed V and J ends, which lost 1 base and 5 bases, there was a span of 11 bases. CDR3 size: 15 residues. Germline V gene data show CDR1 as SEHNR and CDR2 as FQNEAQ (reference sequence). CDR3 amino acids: CASSLGAGRTGELFF. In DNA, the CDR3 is TGTGCCAGCAGCTTAGGGGCAGGGCGGACCGGGGAGCTGTTTTTT.

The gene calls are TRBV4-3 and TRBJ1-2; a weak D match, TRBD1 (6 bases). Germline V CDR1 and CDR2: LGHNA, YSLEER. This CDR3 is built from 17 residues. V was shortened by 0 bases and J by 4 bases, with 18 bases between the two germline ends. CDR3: CASSQEKGQLPLYGYTF. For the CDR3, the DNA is TGCGCCAGCAGCCAAGAAAAGGGACAATTGCCTCTCTATGGCTACACCTTC.

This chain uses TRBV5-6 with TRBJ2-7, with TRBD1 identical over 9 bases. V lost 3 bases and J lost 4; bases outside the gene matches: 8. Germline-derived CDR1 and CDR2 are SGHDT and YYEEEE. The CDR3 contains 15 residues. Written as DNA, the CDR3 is TGTGCCAGCAGCTCTTTACAGGGGGCGCGGTACGAGCAGTACTTC. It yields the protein CASSSLQGARYEQYF.

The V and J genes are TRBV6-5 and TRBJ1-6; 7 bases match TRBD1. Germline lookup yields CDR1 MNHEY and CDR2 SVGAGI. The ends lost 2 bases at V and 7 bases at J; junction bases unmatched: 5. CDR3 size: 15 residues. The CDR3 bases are TGTGCCAGCAGTTACGGACAGGAGGGGAATTCACCCCTCCACTTT. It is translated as CASSYGQEGNSPLHF.

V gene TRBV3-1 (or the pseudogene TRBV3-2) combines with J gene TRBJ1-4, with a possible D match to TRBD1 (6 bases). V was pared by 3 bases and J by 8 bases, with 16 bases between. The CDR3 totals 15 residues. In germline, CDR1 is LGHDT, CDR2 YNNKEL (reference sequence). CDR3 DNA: TGTGCCAGCAGCCAGGGGGCAAACGGGCCAGAAAAACTGTTTTTT. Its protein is CASSQGANGPEKLFF.

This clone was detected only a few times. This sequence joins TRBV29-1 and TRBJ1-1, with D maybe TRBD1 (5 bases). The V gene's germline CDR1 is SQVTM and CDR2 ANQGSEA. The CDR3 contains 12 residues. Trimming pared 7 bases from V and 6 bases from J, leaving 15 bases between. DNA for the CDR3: TGCAGCGCCCAAAGGGGTCCCGCTGAAGCTTTCTTT. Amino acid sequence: CSAQRGPAEAFF.

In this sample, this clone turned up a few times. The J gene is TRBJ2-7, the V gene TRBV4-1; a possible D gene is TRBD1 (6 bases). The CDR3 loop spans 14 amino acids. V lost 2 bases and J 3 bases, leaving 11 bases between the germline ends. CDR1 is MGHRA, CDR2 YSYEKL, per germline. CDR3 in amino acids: CASSQSTGFYEQYF. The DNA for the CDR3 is TGCGCCAGCAGCCAATCAACAGGGTTCTACGAGCAGTACTTC.

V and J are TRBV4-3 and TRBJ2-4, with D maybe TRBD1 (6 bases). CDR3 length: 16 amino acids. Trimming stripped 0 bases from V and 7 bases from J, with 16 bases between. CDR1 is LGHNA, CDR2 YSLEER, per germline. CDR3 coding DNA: TGCGCCAGCAGCCAAGAAGGGGGACACGGAATGAACATTCAGTACTTC. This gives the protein CASSQEGGHGMNIQYF.

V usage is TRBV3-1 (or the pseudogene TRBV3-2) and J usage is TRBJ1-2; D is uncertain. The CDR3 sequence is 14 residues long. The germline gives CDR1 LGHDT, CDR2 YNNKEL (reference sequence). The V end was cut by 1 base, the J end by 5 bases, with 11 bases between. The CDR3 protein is CASSQGGTPYGYTF. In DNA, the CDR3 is TGTGCCAGCAGCCAAGGCGGCACCCCTTATGGCTACACCTTC.